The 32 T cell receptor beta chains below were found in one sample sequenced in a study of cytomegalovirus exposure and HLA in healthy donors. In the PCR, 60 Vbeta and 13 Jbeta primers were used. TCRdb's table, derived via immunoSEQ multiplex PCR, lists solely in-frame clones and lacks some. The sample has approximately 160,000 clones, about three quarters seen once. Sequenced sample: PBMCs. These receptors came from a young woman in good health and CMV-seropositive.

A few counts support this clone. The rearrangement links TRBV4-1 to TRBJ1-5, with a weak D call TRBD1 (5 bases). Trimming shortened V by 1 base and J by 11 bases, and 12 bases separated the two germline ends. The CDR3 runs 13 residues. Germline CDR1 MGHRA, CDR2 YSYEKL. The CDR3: CASSQVLRAAQHF. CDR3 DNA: TGCGCCAGCAGCCAAGTTCTCAGGGCGGCCCAGCATTTT.

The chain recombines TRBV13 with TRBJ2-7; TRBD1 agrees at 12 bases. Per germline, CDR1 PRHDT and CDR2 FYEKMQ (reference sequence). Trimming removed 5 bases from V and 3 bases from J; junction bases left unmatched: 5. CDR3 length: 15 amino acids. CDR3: CASSLGTGGVYEQYF. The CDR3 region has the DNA TGTGCCAGCAGCCTCGGGACAGGGGGCGTCTACGAGCAGTACTTC. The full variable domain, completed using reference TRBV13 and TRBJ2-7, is AAGVIQSPRHLIKEKRETATLKCYPIPRHDTVYWYQQGPGQDPQFLISFYEKMQSDKGSIPDRFSAQQFSDYHSELNMSSLELGDSALYFCASSLGTGGVYEQYFGPGTRLTVT.

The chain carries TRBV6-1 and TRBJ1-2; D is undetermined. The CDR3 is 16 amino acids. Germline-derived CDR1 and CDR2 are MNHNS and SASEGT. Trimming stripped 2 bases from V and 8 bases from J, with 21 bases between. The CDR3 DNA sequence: TGTGCCAGCAGTGAAAGGATCTCTGGAGCCAGCGGAGGCTACACCTTC. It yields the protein CASSERISGASGGYTF.

CDR3 sequence: CASSSSDGHSGNTIYF. CDR3 in DNA: TGTGCCAGCAGCTCGAGTGACGGACACTCTGGAAACACCATATATTTT. The chain employs TRBV5-6 and TRBJ1-3; D is possibly TRBD1 (5 bases). This CDR3 has 16 amino acids. The germline CDR1 and CDR2 sequences are SGHDT and YYEEEE. The germline V and J ends were trimmed by 3 bases and 0 bases, with 13 bases remaining between them. Full variable domain (outside the CDR3, taken from reference TRBV5-6 and TRBJ1-3): DAGVTQSPTHLIKTRGQQVTLRCSPKSGHDTVSWYQQALGQGPQFIFQYYEEEERQRGNFPDRFSGHQFPNYSSELNVNALLLGDSALYLCASSSSDGHSGNTIYFGEGSWLTVV.

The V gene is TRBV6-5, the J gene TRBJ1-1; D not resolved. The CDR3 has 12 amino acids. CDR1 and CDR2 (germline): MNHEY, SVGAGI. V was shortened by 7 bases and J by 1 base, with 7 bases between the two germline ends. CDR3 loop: CASTRSNTEAFF. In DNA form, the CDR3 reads TGTGCCAGCACTCGTTCGAACACTGAAGCTTTCTTT.

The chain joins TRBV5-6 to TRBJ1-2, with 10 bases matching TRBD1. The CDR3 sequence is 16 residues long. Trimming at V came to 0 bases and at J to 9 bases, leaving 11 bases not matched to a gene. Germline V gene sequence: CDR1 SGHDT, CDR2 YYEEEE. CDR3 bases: TGTGCCAGCAGCTTGGTGGGACAGGGGATCGTTATAAGCTACACCTTC. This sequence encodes CASSLVGQGIVISYTF. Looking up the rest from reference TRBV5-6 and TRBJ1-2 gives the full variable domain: DAGVTQSPTHLIKTRGQQVTLRCSPKSGHDTVSWYQQALGQGPQFIFQYYEEEERQRGNFPDRFSGHQFPNYSSELNVNALLLGDSALYLCASSLVGQGIVISYTFGSGTRLTVV.

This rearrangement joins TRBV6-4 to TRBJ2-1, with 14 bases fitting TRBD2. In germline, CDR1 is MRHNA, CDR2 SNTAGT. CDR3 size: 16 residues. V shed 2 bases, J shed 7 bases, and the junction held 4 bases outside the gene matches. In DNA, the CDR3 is TGTGCCAGCAGTGACCAAGGACTAGCGGGAGGAAATGAGCAGTTCTTC. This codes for CASSDQGLAGGNEQFF.

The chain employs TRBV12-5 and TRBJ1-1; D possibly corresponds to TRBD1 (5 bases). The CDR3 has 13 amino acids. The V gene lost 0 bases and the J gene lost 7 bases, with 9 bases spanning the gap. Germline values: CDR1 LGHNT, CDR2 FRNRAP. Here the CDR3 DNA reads TGTGCTAGTGGTTTGGTATCCACAGGTGAAGCTTTCTTT. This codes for CASGLVSTGEAFF.

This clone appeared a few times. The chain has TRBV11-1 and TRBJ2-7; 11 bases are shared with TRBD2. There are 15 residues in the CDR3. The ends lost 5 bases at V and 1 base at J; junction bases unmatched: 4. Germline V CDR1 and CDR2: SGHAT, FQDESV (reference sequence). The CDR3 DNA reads TGTGCCAGCAGCGTGACTAGCGGGACTTCCTACGAGCAGTACTTC. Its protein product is CASSVTSGTSYEQYF.

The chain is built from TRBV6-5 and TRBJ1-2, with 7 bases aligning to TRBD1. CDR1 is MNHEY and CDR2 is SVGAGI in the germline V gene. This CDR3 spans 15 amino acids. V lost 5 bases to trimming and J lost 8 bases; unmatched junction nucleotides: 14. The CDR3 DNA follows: TGTGCCAGCAGTGCCCCGGGACAGTCACCATTCGGCTACACCTTC. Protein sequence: CASSAPGQSPFGYTF.

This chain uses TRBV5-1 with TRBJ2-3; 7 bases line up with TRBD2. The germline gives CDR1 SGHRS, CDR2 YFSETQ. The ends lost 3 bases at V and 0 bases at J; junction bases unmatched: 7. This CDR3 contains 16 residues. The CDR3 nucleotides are TGCGCCAGCAGCTACTCAGCGGGGACTAGCACAGATACGCAGTATTTT. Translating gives CASSYSAGTSTDTQYF.

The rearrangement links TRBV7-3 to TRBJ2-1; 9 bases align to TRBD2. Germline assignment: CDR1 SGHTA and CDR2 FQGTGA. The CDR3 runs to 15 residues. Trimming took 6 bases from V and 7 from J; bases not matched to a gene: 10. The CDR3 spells CASSIEAGGKNEQFF. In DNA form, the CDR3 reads TGTGCCAGCAGTATCGAGGCGGGAGGGAAGAATGAGCAGTTCTTC.

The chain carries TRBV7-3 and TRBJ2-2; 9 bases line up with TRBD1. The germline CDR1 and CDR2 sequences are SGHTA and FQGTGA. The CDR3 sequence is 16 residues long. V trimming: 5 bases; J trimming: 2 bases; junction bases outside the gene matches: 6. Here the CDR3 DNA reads TGTGCCAGCAGCAGCCGGGACAGGGCCAACACCGGGGAGCTGTTTTTT. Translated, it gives CASSSRDRANTGELFF.

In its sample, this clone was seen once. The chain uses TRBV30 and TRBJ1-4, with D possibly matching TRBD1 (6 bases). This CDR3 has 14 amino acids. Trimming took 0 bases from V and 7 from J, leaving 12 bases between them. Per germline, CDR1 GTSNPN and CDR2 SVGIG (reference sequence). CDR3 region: CAWSVGALGEKLFF. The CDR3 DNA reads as TGTGCCTGGAGTGTGGGGGCATTGGGTGAAAAACTGTTTTTT.

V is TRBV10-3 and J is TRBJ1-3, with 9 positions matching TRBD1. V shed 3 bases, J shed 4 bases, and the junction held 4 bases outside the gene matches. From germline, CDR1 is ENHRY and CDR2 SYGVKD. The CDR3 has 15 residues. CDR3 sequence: CAISEGGQGGNTIYF. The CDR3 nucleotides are TGTGCCATCAGTGAAGGGGGACAGGGAGGAAACACCATATATTTT.

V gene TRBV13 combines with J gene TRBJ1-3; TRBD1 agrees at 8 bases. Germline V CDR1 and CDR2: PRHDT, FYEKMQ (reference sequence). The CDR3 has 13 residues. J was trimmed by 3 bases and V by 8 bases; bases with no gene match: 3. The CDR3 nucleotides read TGTGCCAGCGGACAGGGAGGTGGAAACACCATATATTTT. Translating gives CASGQGGGNTIYF.

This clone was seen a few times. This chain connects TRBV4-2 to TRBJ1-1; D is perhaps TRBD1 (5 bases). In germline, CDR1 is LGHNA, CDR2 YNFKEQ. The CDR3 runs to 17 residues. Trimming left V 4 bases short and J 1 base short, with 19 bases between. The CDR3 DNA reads TGTGCCAGCAGCCGAGAAATAGGGAGGGGTGGGAACACTGAAGCTTTCTTT. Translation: CASSREIGRGGNTEAFF.

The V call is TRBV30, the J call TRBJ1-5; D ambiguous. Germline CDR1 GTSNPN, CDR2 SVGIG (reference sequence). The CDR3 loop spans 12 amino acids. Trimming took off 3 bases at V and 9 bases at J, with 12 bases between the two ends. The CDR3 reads CAWSAAGLPQHF. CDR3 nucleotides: TGTGCCTGGAGCGCCGCCGGTTTGCCCCAGCATTTT.

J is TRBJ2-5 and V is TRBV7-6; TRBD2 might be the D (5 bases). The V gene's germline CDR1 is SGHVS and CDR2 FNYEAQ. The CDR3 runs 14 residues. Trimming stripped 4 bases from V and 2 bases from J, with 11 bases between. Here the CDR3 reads CASSSRDTQETQYF. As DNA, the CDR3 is TGTGCCAGCAGCTCCCGGGATACACAAGAGACCCAGTACTTC.

The CDR3 nucleotides read TGTGCCACGGCTGAGGAGACAGGGGGTACGCAGTATTTT. Residues: CATAEETGGTQYF. This chain joins TRBV2 and TRBJ2-3, with TRBD1 matching 9 bases. Germline loops: CDR1 SNHLY, CDR2 FYNNEI. This CDR3 is built from 13 residues. J gave up 8 bases and V 10 bases, and 10 bases lay outside the gene matches.

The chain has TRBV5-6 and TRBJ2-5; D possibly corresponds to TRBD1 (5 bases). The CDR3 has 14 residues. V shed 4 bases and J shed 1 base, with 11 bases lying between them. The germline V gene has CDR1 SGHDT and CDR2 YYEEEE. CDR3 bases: TGTGCCAGCAGCGCTACAGGTTCCCAAGAGACCCAGTACTTC. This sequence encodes CASSATGSQETQYF.

CDR3 nucleotide sequence: TGTGCCAGCAGCCAAGGACCGATTGGACAGGGCCGGTTGTATGGCTACACCTTC. Translating it yields CASSQGPIGQGRLYGYTF. The chain combines TRBV14 with TRBJ1-2; the match to TRBD1 covers 8 bases. Germline V gene lookup returns CDR1 SGHDN and CDR2 FVKESK. Trimming cost V 1 base and J 5 bases; bases outside gene matches: 15. The CDR3 has 18 residues. The whole variable domain, remainder taken from reference TRBV14 and TRBJ1-2, is EAGVTQFPSHSVIEKGQTVTLRCDPISGHDNLYWYRRVMGKEIKFLLHFVKESKQDESGMPNNRFLAERTGGTYSTLKVQPAELEDSGVYFCASSQGPIGQGRLYGYTFGSGTRLTVV.

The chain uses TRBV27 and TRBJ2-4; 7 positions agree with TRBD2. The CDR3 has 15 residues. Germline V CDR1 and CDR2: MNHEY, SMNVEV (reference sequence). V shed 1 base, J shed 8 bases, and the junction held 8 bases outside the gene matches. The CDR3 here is CASSLFWGEGDIQYF. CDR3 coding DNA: TGTGCCAGCAGTTTATTTTGGGGGGAGGGAGACATTCAGTACTTC.

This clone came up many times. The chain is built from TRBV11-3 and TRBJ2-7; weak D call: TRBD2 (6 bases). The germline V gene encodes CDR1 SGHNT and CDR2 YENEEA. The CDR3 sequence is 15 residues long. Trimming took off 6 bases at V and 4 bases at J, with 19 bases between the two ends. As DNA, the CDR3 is TGTGCCAGCAGACACGGGGGAGCCTTGGGGTACGAGCAGTACTTC. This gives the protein CASRHGGALGYEQYF.

Here the CDR3 reads CASSVEGSSGRYQETQYF. The CDR3 DNA follows: TGTGCCAGCAGCGTAGAGGGGTCTAGCGGGAGGTACCAAGAGACCCAGTACTTC. This chain uses TRBV9 with TRBJ2-5; 11 positions agree with TRBD2. The CDR3 contains 18 residues. Germline V gene data show CDR1 as SGDLS and CDR2 as YYNGEE. V lost 0 bases to trimming and J lost 0 bases; unmatched junction nucleotides: 7.

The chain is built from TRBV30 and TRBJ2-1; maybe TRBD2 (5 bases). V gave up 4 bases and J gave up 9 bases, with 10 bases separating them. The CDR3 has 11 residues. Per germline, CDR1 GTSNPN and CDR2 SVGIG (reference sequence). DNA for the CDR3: TGTGCCTGGAATACCGGAGGTGAGCAGTTCTTC. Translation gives CAWNTGGEQFF.

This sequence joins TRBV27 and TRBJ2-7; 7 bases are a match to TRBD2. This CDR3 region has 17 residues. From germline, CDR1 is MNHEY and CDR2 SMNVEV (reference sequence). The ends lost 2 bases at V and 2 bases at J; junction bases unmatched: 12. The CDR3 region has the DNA TGTGCCAGCAGTTTAACCCTCCTCGGCGGGAGCCCCTACGAGCAGTACTTC. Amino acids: CASSLTLLGGSPYEQYF.

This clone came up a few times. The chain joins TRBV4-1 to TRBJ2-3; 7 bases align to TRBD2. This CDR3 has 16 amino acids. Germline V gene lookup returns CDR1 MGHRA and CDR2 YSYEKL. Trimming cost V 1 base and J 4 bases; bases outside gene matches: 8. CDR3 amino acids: CASSQGVGAGSDTQYF. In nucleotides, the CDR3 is TGCGCCAGCAGCCAAGGGGTCGGAGCGGGGTCAGATACGCAGTATTTT.

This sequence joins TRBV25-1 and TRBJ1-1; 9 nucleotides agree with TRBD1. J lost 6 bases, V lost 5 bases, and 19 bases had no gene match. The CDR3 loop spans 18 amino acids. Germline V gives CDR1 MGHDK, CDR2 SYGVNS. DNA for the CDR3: TGTGCCAGCAGTCCAACTGCGGGGACAGGGTATCTCAGGTCTGAAGCTTTCTTT. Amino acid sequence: CASSPTAGTGYLRSEAFF.

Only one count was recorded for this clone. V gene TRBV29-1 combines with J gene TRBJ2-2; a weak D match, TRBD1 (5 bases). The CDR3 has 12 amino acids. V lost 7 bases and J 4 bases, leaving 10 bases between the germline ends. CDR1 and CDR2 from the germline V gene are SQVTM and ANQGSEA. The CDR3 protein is CSAQRGTGELFF. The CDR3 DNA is TGCAGCGCCCAAAGGGGCACCGGGGAGCTGTTTTTT.

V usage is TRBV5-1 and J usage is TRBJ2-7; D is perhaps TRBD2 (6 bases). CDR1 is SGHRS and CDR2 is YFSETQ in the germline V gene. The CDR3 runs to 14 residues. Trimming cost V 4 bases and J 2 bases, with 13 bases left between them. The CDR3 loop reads CASSERRVAYEQYF. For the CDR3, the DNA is TGCGCCAGCAGCGAACGGAGGGTGGCCTACGAGCAGTACTTC.

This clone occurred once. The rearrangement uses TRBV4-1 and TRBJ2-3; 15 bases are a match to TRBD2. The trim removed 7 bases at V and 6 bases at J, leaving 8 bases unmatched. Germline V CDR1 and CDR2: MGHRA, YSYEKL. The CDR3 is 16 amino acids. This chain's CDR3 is CASKLIGTSGRDTQYF. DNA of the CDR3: TGCGCCAGCAAACTGATAGGGACTAGCGGGAGGGATACGCAGTATTTT.